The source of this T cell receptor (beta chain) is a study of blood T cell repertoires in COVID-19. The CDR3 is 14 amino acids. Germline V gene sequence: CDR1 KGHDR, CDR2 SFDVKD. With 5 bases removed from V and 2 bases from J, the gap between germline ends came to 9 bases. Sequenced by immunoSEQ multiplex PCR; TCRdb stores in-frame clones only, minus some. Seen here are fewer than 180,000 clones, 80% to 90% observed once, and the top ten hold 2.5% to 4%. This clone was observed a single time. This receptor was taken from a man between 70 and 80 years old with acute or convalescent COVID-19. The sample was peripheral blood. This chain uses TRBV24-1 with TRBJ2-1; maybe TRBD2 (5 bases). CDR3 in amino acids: CATSAAGPYNEQFF. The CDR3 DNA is TGTGCCACCAGTGCGGCGGGCCCCTACAATGAGCAGTTCTTC.